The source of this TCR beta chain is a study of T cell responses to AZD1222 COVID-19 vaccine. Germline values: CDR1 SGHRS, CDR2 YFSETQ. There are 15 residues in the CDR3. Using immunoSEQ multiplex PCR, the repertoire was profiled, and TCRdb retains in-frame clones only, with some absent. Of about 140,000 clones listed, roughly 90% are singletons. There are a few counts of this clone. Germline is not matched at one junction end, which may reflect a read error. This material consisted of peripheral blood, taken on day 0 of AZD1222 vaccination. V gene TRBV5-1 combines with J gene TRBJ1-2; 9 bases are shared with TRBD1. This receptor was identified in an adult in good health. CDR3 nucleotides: TGCGCCAGCAGCTCCCTACAGGGGGCTAATTATGGCTACACCTTC. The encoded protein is CASSSLQGANYGYTF. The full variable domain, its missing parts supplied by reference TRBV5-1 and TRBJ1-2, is KAGVTQTPRYLIKTRGQQVTLSCSPISGHRSVSWYQQTPGQGLQFLFEYFSETQRNKGNFPGRFSGRQFSNSRSEMNVSTLELGDSALYLCASSSLQGANYGYTFGSGTRLTVV.